The clone carrying this TCR beta chain was observed a handful of times. What it binds is unknown. The PCR was carried out with 60 Vbeta primers and 13 Jbeta primers. Original methodology: An analysis performed later counted roughly 80 million unique TCR beta chains (roughly 11 million of them shared). The repertoire was sequenced with immunoSEQ multiplex PCR; TCRdb's copy has only in-frame clones and lacks some. D and trimming were read from the DNA, whereas the V and J calls and clone size are those reported in that table. The sample yields about 97,000 clones, 73% seen once. The data derive from a study of cytomegalovirus exposure and HLA in healthy donors. Study-level findings and limits: TCR beta sequences reportedly predicted most subjects' HLA-A and HLA-B alleles accurately. Presence/absence analyses rested on an assumption that sequencing depth was roughly uniform across donors.

The CDR3 has 18 residues. V shed 6 bases, J shed 8 bases, and the junction held 15 bases outside the gene matches. Germline-derived CDR1 and CDR2 are LNHDA and SQIVND (reference sequence). This chain joins TRBV19 and TRBJ2-5; 16 nucleotides agree with TRBD2. Sequencing used PBMCs. The TCR was taken from a middle-aged man in good health and CMV-seronegative. The CDR3: CASSGSGTSGGVLITQYF. The CDR3 nucleotides read TGTGCCAGTAGCGGCTCGGGGACTAGCGGGGGGGTTTTAATAACCCAGTACTTC.